This T cell receptor beta chain was profiled in a study of identical twins. Remarks on this clonotype: Its specificity is unknown.

One entry per CDR3 protein results from TCRdb running MiXCR on the 5' RACE reads. Here the sample spans about 890,000 distinct CDR3 sequences, about 12% being singletons. General study findings and limits: Invariant T cells like MAIT and iNKT could partly confound the zero-insertion analyses.

The CDR3 is 15 residues long. Germline V gives CDR1 SGHRS, CDR2 YFSETQ. V shed 0 bases, J shed 3 bases, and the junction held 4 bases outside the gene matches. This same sample was also part of a study on yellow fever vaccine responses in identical twins.

J is TRBJ2-7 and V is TRBV5-1; 9 positions agree with TRBD1. This TCR derives from a woman under 30 in good health. Sequenced material: PBMCs. The CDR3 loop reads CASSLAGQGIYEQYF. CDR3 sequence (DNA): TGCGCCAGCAGCTTGGCCGGACAGGGGATCTACGAGCAGTACTTC.